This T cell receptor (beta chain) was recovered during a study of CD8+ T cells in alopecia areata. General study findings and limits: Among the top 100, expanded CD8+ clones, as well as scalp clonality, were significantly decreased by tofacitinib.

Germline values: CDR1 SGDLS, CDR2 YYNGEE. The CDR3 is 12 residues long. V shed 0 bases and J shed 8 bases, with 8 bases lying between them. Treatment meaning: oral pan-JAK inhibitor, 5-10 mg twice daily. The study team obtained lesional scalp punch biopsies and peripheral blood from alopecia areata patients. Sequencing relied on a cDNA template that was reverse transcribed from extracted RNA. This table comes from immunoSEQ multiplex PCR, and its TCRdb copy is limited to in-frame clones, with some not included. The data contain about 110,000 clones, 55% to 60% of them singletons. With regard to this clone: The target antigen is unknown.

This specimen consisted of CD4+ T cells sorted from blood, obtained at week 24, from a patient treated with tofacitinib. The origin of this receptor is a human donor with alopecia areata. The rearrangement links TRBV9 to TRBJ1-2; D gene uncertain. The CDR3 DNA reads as TGTGCCAGCAGCGTAGACAGAAACGGCTACACCTTC. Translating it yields CASSVDRNGYTF.